This T cell receptor beta chain was recovered during a study of T cells expressing NK-cell markers. Study-wide results and limits: In several donors, these clonotypes also led the CD3+CD56-NKG2C+ fraction. More than 5 donors carried dominant NKG2C+ clonotypes that made up about 1.0-7.0% of their CD8+ T cells.

About this clonotype: Its antigen remains unidentified.

From its re-call of the 5' RACE reads, TCRdb lists each CDR3 protein once, without DNA. The listing contains hundreds of thousands of distinct CDR3 sequences. Sequenced material: blood T cells: a sorted CD56 or NKG2C T cell subset, CD4+ or CD8+ T cells, or bulk PBMC T cells (not recorded which). This sequence was found in a man aged 18 to 70 in good health.

CDR3 sequence: CASSLTGGTDTQYF. The rearrangement uses TRBV7-3 and TRBJ2-3; TCRdb designates TRBD1, a call that cannot be tested without DNA. Germline CDR1 and CDR2: SGHTA and FQGTGA. The CDR3 length is 14 residues.